The entry below gives a single T cell receptor (beta chain) sequence along with its context. Its matching antigen is unknown. This sample includes further DNA sequences coding for the same CDR3. The V and J ends lost 4 bases and 3 bases, in that order; junction bases with no gene match: 2. This CDR3 has 14 residues. The germline CDR1 and CDR2 sequences are ENHRY and SYGVKD. The data were taken from a study of shared clonotypes between healthy human individuals. TCRdb's copy holds only in-frame clones and misses some; the assay was immunoSEQ multiplex PCR. The repertoire includes some 1 million clones, about 77% of them detected once, and over 1.3% sits in the top ten. General observations from the study: When naive CD4 clonotypes were compared across a handful of donors, about 4.8% were shared. Even with large depth, rarefaction showed that sorted-subset sequencing was incomplete.

The rearrangement uses TRBV10-3 and TRBJ2-5, with 10 bases aligning to TRBD2. The TCR sequence derives from a man aged 18-30 years in good health. The specimen sequenced was memory CD4+ T cells sorted from blood. Subset noted: CD45RA-negative fraction. CDR3 nucleotides: TGTGCCATCAGTGCAAGCGGGGGGGAAGAGACCCAGTACTTC. It codes for CAISASGGEETQYF.